These 30 T cell receptor beta chains originate from one sample sequenced in a study of T cell responses to AZD1222 COVID-19 vaccine. Profiled with immunoSEQ multiplex PCR; TCRdb holds only in-frame clones, not every one. The table records 85,000 or so clones, 90% to 95% of them present only once. Material: peripheral blood, obtained 28 days after the second AZD1222 dose. The origin of the receptors is an adult who received the AZD1222 COVID-19 vaccine.

This chain joins TRBV5-1 and TRBJ2-1; TRBD2 agrees at 8 bases. This CDR3 comprises 16 residues. Germline V gives CDR1 SGHRS, CDR2 YFSETQ. V was clipped by 4 bases and J by 7 bases; unmatched bases: 13. The CDR3 nucleotides are TGCGCCAGCAGCCCAGGGGTAGCGGGATGGTTAAATGAGCAGTTCTTC. This translates into CASSPGVAGWLNEQFF.

The chain combines TRBV12-3 or TRBV12-4 with TRBJ1-2, with D unresolved. The CDR3 is made up of 13 amino acids. V lost 1 base, J lost 7 bases, and 10 bases lay in between. CDR3 in amino acids: CASSLGPQLGYTF. The DNA of the CDR3 is TGTGCCAGCAGTTTAGGGCCCCAACTTGGCTACACCTTC.

The V call is TRBV12-3 or TRBV12-4, the J call TRBJ2-3, with D unresolved. CDR3 length equals 12 residues. Between the trimmed V and J ends, which lost 8 bases and 0 bases, there was a span of 6 bases. The CDR3 spells CASLASTDTQYF. In DNA, the CDR3 is TGTGCCAGCCTCGCTAGCACAGATACGCAGTATTTT.

The chain couples TRBV9 to TRBJ2-3; D not resolved. The CDR3 contains 14 residues. In germline, CDR1 is SGDLS, CDR2 YYNGEE. The V end lost 1 base, the J end lost 2 bases, and 8 bases lay between the germline ends. CDR3: CASSVRLITDTQYF. The CDR3 nucleotides read TGTGCCAGCAGCGTACGGCTCATCACAGATACGCAGTATTTT.

The V call is TRBV18, the J call TRBJ2-3; 10 bases line up with TRBD2. V was clipped by 0 bases and J by 5 bases; unmatched bases: 5. Germline CDR1 KGHSH, CDR2 LQKENI. CDR3 length: 16 residues. The CDR3 protein is CASSPPSGRAGDTQYF. The CDR3, as DNA: TGTGCCAGCTCACCACCGAGCGGGAGGGCCGGAGATACGCAGTATTTT.

The DNA of the CDR3 is TGTGCCAGCAGTTTGGGCCGAGACTACGAGCAGTACTTC. It encodes CASSLGRDYEQYF. V gene TRBV27 combines with J gene TRBJ2-7; no reliable D call. Germline CDR1 MNHEY, CDR2 SMNVEV (reference sequence). The CDR3 extends over 13 amino acids. V lost 3 bases and J lost 3, with 9 bases in between.

This sequence joins TRBV10-3 and TRBJ1-1; 10 nucleotides align to TRBD1. Trimming cost V 6 bases and J 7 bases; bases outside gene matches: 2. The CDR3 runs to 12 residues. The germline V gene encodes CDR1 ENHRY and CDR2 SYGVKD. The CDR3 DNA reads as TGTGCCATCAGCGGGACAGGGGATGAAGCTTTCTTT. Encoded protein: CAISGTGDEAFF.

This chain joins TRBV11-1 and TRBJ2-2; 9 nucleotides align to TRBD2. This CDR3 spans 18 amino acids. The J segment lost 4 bases and the V segment lost 0 bases, leaving 9 bases of the junction unmatched. Per the germline V gene, CDR1 is SGHAT and CDR2 is FQDESV (reference sequence). CDR3 loop: CASSLARRGGRRTGELFF. The CDR3 DNA sequence: TGTGCCAGCAGCTTAGCGCGGCGGGGGGGCCGCCGCACCGGGGAGCTGTTTTTT.

CDR3 residues: CASSSKTGPLGGTQYF. CDR3 sequence (DNA): TGTGCCAGCAGCTCCAAGACAGGCCCGCTTGGGGGGACCCAGTACTTC. This rearrangement joins TRBV7-8 to TRBJ2-5, with D perhaps matching TRBD1 (6 bases). With 4 bases removed from V and 7 bases from J, the gap between germline ends came to 22 bases. The length of the CDR3 is 16 residues. Per germline, CDR1 SGHVS and CDR2 FQNEAQ.

This sequence joins TRBV19 and TRBJ1-5; the match to TRBD1 covers 12 bases. CDR3 length: 15 amino acids. Germline V gene data show CDR1 as LNHDA and CDR2 as SQIVND (reference sequence). J lost 6 bases, V lost 8 bases, and 8 bases had no gene match. Here the CDR3 DNA reads TGTGCCAGTTCGGCGGGGACAGGGGGCCTTCAGCCCCAGCATTTT. Encoded protein: CASSAGTGGLQPQHF.

This clone is a singleton in its sample. The DNA of the CDR3 is TGTGCCAGCAGTGAAGCAACAGGGGGACAGCCCCAGCATTTT. This codes for CASSEATGGQPQHF. This chain joins TRBV6-1 and TRBJ1-5; 8 bases line up with TRBD1. The CDR3 consists of 14 residues. V lost 0 bases, J lost 7 bases, and 2 bases stayed unmatched. Germline CDR1 is MNHNS and CDR2 is SASEGT.

The rearrangement links TRBV27 to TRBJ1-1; unclear D gene. Trimming shortened V by 6 bases and J by 1 base, and 12 bases separated the two germline ends. CDR1 MNHEY and CDR2 SMNVEV come from the germline V gene (reference sequence). CDR3 length: 14 residues. The chain's CDR3 is CASSVIGRNTEAFF. The CDR3 DNA sequence: TGTGCCAGCAGCGTAATCGGGCGGAACACTGAAGCTTTCTTT.

The genes are TRBV7-5 and TRBJ1-5; the table's TRBD1 call for D was not verified on the DNA. TRBV7-5 is shown as a pseudogene. The CDR3 is 16 amino acids. CDR3 in DNA: TGTGCCAGAAGCGTAGGCCCGGGACAGCTTGAAGGGCCCCAGCATTTT. This translates into CARSVGPGQLEGPQHF.

CDR3 sequence (DNA): TGTGCCAGCAGTTTATACGGGACGGCCGCCTACGAGCAGTACTTC. Protein product: CASSLYGTAAYEQYF. V is TRBV28 and J is TRBJ2-7, with D possibly being TRBD1 or TRBD2 (5 bases each). The CDR3 is 15 residues long. The germline V gene has CDR1 MDHEN and CDR2 SYDVKM. Trimming left V 1 base short and J 2 bases short, with 12 bases between.

The chain couples TRBV28 to TRBJ2-7; 11 nucleotides line up with TRBD2. J was trimmed by 2 bases and V by 3 bases; bases with no gene match: 9. This CDR3 region has 17 residues. CDR1 is MDHEN and CDR2 is SYDVKM in the germline V gene. Written as DNA, the CDR3 is TGTGCCAGCAGTTTCCCAAAGACTAGCGGGGCGACCTACGAGCAGTACTTC. This translates into CASSFPKTSGATYEQYF.

On this clone itself: The germline gene is not matched at one end of the junction; a read error may be the cause. The V and J genes are TRBV7-7 and TRBJ2-3; 9 bases align to TRBD1. Per germline, CDR1 SSHAT and CDR2 FNYEAQ (reference sequence). CDR3 length: 15 residues. The CDR3 nucleotides are TGTGCTAGCAGCCCGGGACAGGGAGGCACAGATACGCAGTATTTT. Protein sequence: CASSPGQGGTDTQYF.

The V call is TRBV15, the J call TRBJ2-7; D is unclear. V gave up 0 bases and J gave up 5 bases, with 14 bases separating them. The CDR3 loop spans 15 amino acids. Germline values: CDR1 LNHNV, CDR2 YYDKDF (reference sequence). The CDR3 sequence: CATSRDIGRIHEQYF. DNA of the CDR3: TGTGCCACCAGCAGAGATATCGGACGTATTCACGAGCAGTACTTC.

The chain joins TRBV27 to TRBJ1-4; 7 bases agree with TRBD1. Per germline, CDR1 MNHEY and CDR2 SMNVEV (reference sequence). This CDR3 is built from 14 residues. J gave up 6 bases and V 6 bases, and 7 bases lay outside the gene matches. In nucleotides, the CDR3 is TGTGCCAGCAGCCTTAGACAGGGCTATGAAAAACTGTTTTTT. Residues: CASSLRQGYEKLFF.

J is TRBJ2-2 and V is TRBV7-9; D gene uncertain. The ends were cut back, 8 bases at V and 6 bases at J, with 4 bases in the middle. The CDR3 sequence is 10 residues long. Per the germline V gene, CDR1 is SEHNR and CDR2 is FQNEAQ (reference sequence). In DNA form, the CDR3 reads TGTGCCAGCTTATCCGGGGAGCTGTTTTTT. Its translation is CASLSGELFF.

The chain carries TRBV7-3 and TRBJ2-7; 8 nucleotides match TRBD2. Trimming cost V 5 bases and J 2 bases; bases outside gene matches: 5. This CDR3 is built from 14 residues. The V gene's germline CDR1 is SGHTA and CDR2 FQGTGA. This chain's CDR3 is CASSPGAGAYEQYF. As DNA, the CDR3 is TGTGCCAGCAGCCCGGGAGCGGGAGCCTACGAGCAGTACTTC.

The rearrangement uses TRBV5-1 and TRBJ2-3; D possibly corresponds to TRBD1 (5 bases). This CDR3 is built from 15 residues. CDR1 and CDR2 from the germline V gene are SGHRS and YFSETQ. Trimming took off 0 bases at V and 3 bases at J, with 11 bases between the two ends. This CDR3 is CASSLGQLVTDTQYF. CDR3 nucleotide sequence: TGCGCCAGCAGCTTGGGACAGCTTGTGACAGATACGCAGTATTTT.

The chain couples TRBV19 to TRBJ2-7; 7 nucleotides match TRBD2. V lost 4 bases to trimming and J lost 1 base; unmatched junction nucleotides: 4. Germline CDR1 and CDR2: LNHDA and SQIVND (reference sequence). This CDR3 has 14 amino acids. In DNA, the CDR3 is TGTGCCAGTAGTAGGACTAGACGTTCCTACGAGCAGTACTTC. Protein sequence: CASSRTRRSYEQYF.

V is TRBV3-1 (or the pseudogene TRBV3-2) and J is TRBJ1-1, with TRBD1 matching 7 bases. The CDR3 extends over 14 amino acids. The V and J ends lost 6 bases and 0 bases, in that order; junction bases with no gene match: 4. Germline V gene data show CDR1 as LGHDT and CDR2 as YNNKEL (reference sequence). The CDR3 region has the DNA TGTGCCAGCAGTCGGACAGGTATGAACACTGAAGCTTTCTTT. It specifies CASSRTGMNTEAFF.

The chain employs TRBV11-2 and TRBJ2-3; 8 bases match TRBD2. The CDR3 extends over 14 amino acids. The germline V gene encodes CDR1 SGHAT and CDR2 FQNNGV. V lost 0 bases to trimming and J lost 11 bases; unmatched junction nucleotides: 7. The CDR3 DNA follows: TGTGCCAGCAGCTTAGAAGGTAGCGGGACAAGGCAGTATTTT. Translating it yields CASSLEGSGTRQYF. The full variable domain, completed using reference TRBV11-2 and TRBJ2-3, is EAGVAQSPRYKIIEKRQSVAFWCNPISGHATLYWYQQILGQGPKLLIQFQNNGVVDDSQLPKDRFSAERLKGVDSTLKIQPAKLEDSAVYLCASSLEGSGTRQYFGPGTRLTVL.

There are a few counts of this clone. V gene TRBV27 combines with J gene TRBJ1-2; 8 bases fit TRBD1. V shed 2 bases, J shed 3 bases, and the junction held 8 bases outside the gene matches. CDR1 and CDR2 from the germline V gene are MNHEY and SMNVEV (reference sequence). This CDR3 region has 16 residues. The CDR3 nucleotides read TGTGCCAGCAGTTTACGGACAGGGCAAAATTACTATGGCTACACCTTC. Translation: CASSLRTGQNYYGYTF.

The chain is built from TRBV11-2 and TRBJ2-5; tentatively, D is TRBD1 (5 bases). The CDR3 loop spans 15 amino acids. Germline V lookup: CDR1 SGHAT, CDR2 FQNNGV. Trimming removed 2 bases from V and 8 bases from J, with 18 bases in between. Written as DNA, the CDR3 is TGTGCCAGCAGCTTAATGTTGGGGCCGGCGCATACCCAGTACTTC. Residues: CASSLMLGPAHTQYF.

The table lists this clone with a count of one. The chain joins TRBV6-1 to TRBJ1-1, with D maybe TRBD1 (5 bases). CDR3 length: 13 residues. Trimming removed 3 bases at V and 5 bases at J, with 10 bases between. Germline V gives CDR1 MNHNS, CDR2 SASEGT. CDR3 nucleotides: TGTGCCAGCAGTGACGGGGGAGGAACTGAAGCTTTCTTT. Amino acid sequence: CASSDGGGTEAFF.

The V and J genes are TRBV5-1 and TRBJ1-1, with TRBD1 matching over 8 bases. The V gene's germline CDR1 is SGHRS and CDR2 YFSETQ. This CDR3 comprises 15 residues. Trimming took 7 bases from V and 0 from J; bases not matched to a gene: 8. DNA for the CDR3: TGCGCCAGCTCCATACAGGGGGGGGTGAACACTGAAGCTTTCTTT. It translates to CASSIQGGVNTEAFF.

This chain links TRBV27 with TRBJ1-4; 10 bases fit TRBD1. The CDR3 contains 15 residues. The germline gives CDR1 MNHEY, CDR2 SMNVEV (reference sequence). With V trimmed by 2 bases and J by 6 bases, 3 bases remained unmatched. The CDR3 spells CASSLVTGGDEKLFF. The CDR3 DNA follows: TGTGCCAGCAGTTTAGTGACAGGGGGCGATGAAAAACTGTTTTTT.

V is TRBV21-1 and J is TRBJ2-5; the table's D call TRBD1 went unverified against the DNA. TRBV21-1 is listed as a pseudogene. The CDR3 consists of 13 residues. In DNA, the CDR3 is TGTGCCAGCAGCAGGGGGCAGGGTGGAGACCAGTACTTC. As protein: CASSRGQGGDQYF.